The clone carrying this T cell receptor (beta chain) was recorded a few times. TCRdb re-called the RT-PCR reads with MiXCR, one entry per CDR3 protein. The sample has just under 550,000 distinct CDR3 sequences, roughly 25% seen once. J was trimmed by 7 bases and V by 5 bases; bases with no gene match: 6. Germline assignment: CDR1 MNHNS and CDR2 SASEGT. The CDR3 extends over 14 amino acids. The data are from a study of response to subunit inactivated influenza vaccine. These same records also appear under a second study, on T cells expressing NK-cell markers. From that second work: What made the TCR beta cDNA was 5'RACE template switching with UMIs.

V and J are TRBV6-1 and TRBJ2-1; TRBD1 agrees at 9 bases. The specimen comprised CD4+ T cells sorted from PBMCs, sampled about 13 days after vaccination. The TCR was taken from a man between 45 and 60 years old who received an inactivated influenza vaccine. The CDR3 bases are TGTGCCAGCAGTCAAGGGACAGGGCTGAATGAGCAGTTCTTC. Encoded protein: CASSQGTGLNEQFF.